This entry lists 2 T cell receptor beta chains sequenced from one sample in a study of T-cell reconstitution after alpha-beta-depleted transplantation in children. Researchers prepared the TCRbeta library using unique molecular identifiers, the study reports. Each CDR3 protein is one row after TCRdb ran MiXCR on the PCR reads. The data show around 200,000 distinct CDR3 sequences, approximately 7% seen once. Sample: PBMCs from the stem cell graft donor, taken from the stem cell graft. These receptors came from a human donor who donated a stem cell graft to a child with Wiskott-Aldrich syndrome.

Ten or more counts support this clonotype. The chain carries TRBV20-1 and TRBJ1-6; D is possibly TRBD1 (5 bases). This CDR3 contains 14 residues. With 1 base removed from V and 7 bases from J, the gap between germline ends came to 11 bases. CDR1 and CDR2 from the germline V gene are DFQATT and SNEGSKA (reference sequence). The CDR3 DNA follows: TGCAGTGCTAGAGTGGGGGGTCCCAATTCACCCCTCCACTTT. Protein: CSARVGGPNSPLHF.

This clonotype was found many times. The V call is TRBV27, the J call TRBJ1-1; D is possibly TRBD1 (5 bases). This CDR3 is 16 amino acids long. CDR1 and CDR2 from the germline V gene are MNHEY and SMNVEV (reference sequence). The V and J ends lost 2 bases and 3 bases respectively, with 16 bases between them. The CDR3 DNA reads TGTGCCAGCAGTTTAGGAGTAGGGGCGGGGGACACTGAAGCTTTCTTT. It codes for CASSLGVGAGDTEAFF.